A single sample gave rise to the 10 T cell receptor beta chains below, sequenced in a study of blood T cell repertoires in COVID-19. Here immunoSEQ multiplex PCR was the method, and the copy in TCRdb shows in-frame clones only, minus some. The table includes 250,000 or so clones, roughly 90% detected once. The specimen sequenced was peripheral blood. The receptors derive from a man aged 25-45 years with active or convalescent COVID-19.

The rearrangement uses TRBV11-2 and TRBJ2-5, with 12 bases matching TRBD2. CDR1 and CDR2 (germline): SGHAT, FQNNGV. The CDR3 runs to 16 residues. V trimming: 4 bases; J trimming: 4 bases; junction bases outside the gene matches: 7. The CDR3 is CASSYSLAGGPETQYF. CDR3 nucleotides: TGTGCCAGCAGCTACTCCCTAGCGGGGGGGCCAGAGACCCAGTACTTC.

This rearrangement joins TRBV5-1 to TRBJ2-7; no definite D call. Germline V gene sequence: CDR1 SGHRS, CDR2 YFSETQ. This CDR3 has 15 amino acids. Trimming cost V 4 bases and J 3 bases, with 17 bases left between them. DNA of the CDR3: TGCGCCAGCAGCCCTTTAGAGGTCCTGGGCTACGAGCAGTACTTC. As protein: CASSPLEVLGYEQYF. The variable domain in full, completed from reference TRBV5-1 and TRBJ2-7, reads KAGVTQTPRYLIKTRGQQVTLSCSPISGHRSVSWYQQTPGQGLQFLFEYFSETQRNKGNFPGRFSGRQFSNSRSEMNVSTLELGDSALYLCASSPLEVLGYEQYFGPGTRLTVT.

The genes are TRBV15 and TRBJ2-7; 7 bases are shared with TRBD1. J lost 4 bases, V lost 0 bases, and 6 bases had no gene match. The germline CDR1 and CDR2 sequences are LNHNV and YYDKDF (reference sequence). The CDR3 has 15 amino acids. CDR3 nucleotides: TGTGCCACCAGCAGAGATTCGGGCAGGGGGTACGAGCAGTACTTC. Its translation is CATSRDSGRGYEQYF.

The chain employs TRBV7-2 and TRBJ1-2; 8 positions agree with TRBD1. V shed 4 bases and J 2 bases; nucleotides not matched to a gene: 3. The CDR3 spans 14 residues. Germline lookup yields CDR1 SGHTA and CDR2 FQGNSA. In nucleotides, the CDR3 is TGTGCCAGCAGCTCGAGACAGGGGAACTATGGCTACACCTTC. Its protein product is CASSSRQGNYGYTF. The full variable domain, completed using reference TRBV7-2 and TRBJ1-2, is GAGVSQSPSNKVTEKGKDVELRCDPISGHTALYWYRQSLGQGLEFLIYFQGNSAPDKSGLPSDRFSAERTGGSVSTLTIQRTQQEDSAVYLCASSSRQGNYGYTFGSGTRLTVV.

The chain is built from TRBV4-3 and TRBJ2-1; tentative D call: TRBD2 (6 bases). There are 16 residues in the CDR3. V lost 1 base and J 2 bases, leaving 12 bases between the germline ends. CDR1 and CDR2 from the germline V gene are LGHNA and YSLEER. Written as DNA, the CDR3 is TGCGCCAGCAGCCAAGGTTGGCGGGGTACCTACAATGAGCAGTTCTTC. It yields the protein CASSQGWRGTYNEQFF.

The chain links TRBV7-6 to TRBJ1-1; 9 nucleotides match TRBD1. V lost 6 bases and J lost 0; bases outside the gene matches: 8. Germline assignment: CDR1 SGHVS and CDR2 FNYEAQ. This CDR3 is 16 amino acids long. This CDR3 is CASSSQGALLNTEAFF. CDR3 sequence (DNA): TGTGCCAGCAGTTCACAGGGGGCCCTACTGAACACTGAAGCTTTCTTT.

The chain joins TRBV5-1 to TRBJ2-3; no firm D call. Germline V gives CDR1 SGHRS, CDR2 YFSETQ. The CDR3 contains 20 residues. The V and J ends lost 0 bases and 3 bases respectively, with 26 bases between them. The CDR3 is CASSLDPRPVALRHTDTQYF. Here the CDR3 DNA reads TGCGCCAGCAGCTTGGACCCCAGGCCTGTGGCCCTCCGTCATACAGATACGCAGTATTTT.

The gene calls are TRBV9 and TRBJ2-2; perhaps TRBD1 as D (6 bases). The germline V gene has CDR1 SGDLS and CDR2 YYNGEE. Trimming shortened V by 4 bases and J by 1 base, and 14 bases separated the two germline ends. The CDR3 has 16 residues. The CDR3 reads CASSPRGDKNTGELFF. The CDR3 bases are TGTGCCAGCAGCCCCCGTGGGGACAAGAACACCGGGGAGCTGTTTTTT.

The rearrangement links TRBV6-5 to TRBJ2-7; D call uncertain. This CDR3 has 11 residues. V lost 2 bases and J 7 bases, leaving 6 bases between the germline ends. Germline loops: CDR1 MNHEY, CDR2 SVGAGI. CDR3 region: CASSYVEEQYF. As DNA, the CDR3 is TGTGCCAGCAGTTACGTGGAGGAGCAGTACTTC.

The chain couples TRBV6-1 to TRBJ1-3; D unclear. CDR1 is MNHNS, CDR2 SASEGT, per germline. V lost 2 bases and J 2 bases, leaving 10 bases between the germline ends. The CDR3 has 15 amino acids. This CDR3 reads CASSEYRGTGNTIYF. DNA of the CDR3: TGTGCCAGCAGTGAATATCGGGGAACTGGAAACACCATATATTTT.